Following are 32 T cell receptor beta chains from one sample sequenced in a study of blood T cell repertoires in COVID-19. Clones were read by immunoSEQ multiplex PCR, and TCRdb kept only the in-frame ones, dropping some. The sample has more than 95,000 clones, over 75% seen once. Sequencing used peripheral blood. These receptors were collected from a man aged 50-60 years with acute or convalescent COVID-19.

This clone was seen once. The rearrangement joins TRBV27 to TRBJ2-1; D unresolved. CDR3 size: 13 residues. Germline V gene lookup returns CDR1 MNHEY and CDR2 SMNVEV (reference sequence). Between the trimmed V and J ends, which lost 5 bases and 10 bases, there was a span of 15 bases. The CDR3 here is CASSNPLVSEQFF. In DNA, the CDR3 is TGTGCCAGCAGTAACCCTCTAGTTTCCGAGCAGTTCTTC.

The chain's CDR3 is CASSGRTGNQPQHF. CDR3 bases: TGTGCCAGCAGTGGAAGGACAGGCAATCAGCCCCAGCATTTT. The chain combines TRBV2 with TRBJ1-5, with TRBD1 as a possible D gene (6 bases). V was shortened by 4 bases and J by 2 bases, with 9 bases between the two germline ends. The CDR3 has 14 residues. Germline V lookup: CDR1 SNHLY, CDR2 FYNNEI.

The chain employs TRBV5-6 and TRBJ2-2, with a tentative D call TRBD1 (5 bases). CDR3 length: 16 residues. V lost 1 base and J lost 1, with 11 bases in between. Germline loops: CDR1 SGHDT, CDR2 YYEEEE. The CDR3, as DNA: TGTGCCAGCAGCTTGCCAGGGCCTGTGAACACCGGGGAGCTGTTTTTT. It is translated as CASSLPGPVNTGELFF.

The count of this clone is one. V usage is TRBV5-1 and J usage is TRBJ2-6; possibly TRBD2 for D (6 bases). Trimming shortened V by 8 bases and J by 0 bases, and 15 bases separated the two germline ends. Per the germline V gene, CDR1 is SGHRS and CDR2 is YFSETQ. The CDR3 consists of 16 residues. The CDR3 DNA follows: TGCGCCAGTTCCCAAGGCGGGAACTCTGGGGCCAACGTCCTGACTTTC. As protein: CASSQGGNSGANVLTF.

The chain links TRBV5-1 to TRBJ2-7; D perhaps matches TRBD1 (6 bases). Per germline, CDR1 SGHRS and CDR2 YFSETQ. The CDR3 has 14 amino acids. V lost 4 bases and J lost 0, with 11 bases in between. The CDR3 loop reads CASSKDSTSYEQYF. CDR3 sequence (DNA): TGCGCCAGCAGCAAGGACAGTACCTCCTACGAGCAGTACTTC.

The rearrangement uses TRBV11-2 and TRBJ1-1; D gene ambiguous. Germline-derived CDR1 and CDR2 are SGHAT and FQNNGV. V was cut by 5 bases and J by 2 bases, with 9 bases left in between. The CDR3 extends over 13 amino acids. For the CDR3, the DNA is TGTGCCAGCAGCGAGGTAGAAAACACTGAAGCTTTCTTT. This sequence encodes CASSEVENTEAFF.

The chain uses TRBV2 and TRBJ2-1; a possible D gene is TRBD2 (6 bases). The length of the CDR3 is 15 residues. CDR1 and CDR2 (germline): SNHLY, FYNNEI. The V and J ends lost 4 bases and 0 bases respectively, with 10 bases between them. CDR3: CASSVREPSYNEQFF. The CDR3 DNA sequence: TGTGCCAGCAGTGTTCGGGAGCCCTCCTACAATGAGCAGTTCTTC.

This chain connects TRBV7-9 to TRBJ2-7; 8 positions agree with TRBD1. This CDR3 spans 13 amino acids. CDR1 and CDR2 from the germline V gene are SEHNR and FQNEAQ (reference sequence). Trimming cost V 5 bases and J 3 bases; bases outside gene matches: 3. The CDR3 is CASSTGTGYEQYF. DNA of the CDR3: TGTGCCAGCAGCACCGGGACAGGCTACGAGCAGTACTTC. Supplemented by reference TRBV7-9 and TRBJ2-7, the full variable domain reads DTGVSQNPRHKITKRGQNVTFRCDPISEHNRLYWYRQTLGQGPEFLTYFQNEAQLEKSRLLSDRFSAERPKGSFSTLEIQRTEQGDSAMYLCASSTGTGYEQYFGPGTRLTVT.

This clone was counted a few times. The rearrangement uses TRBV6-5 and TRBJ1-2, with D maybe TRBD1 (5 bases). V was pared by 0 bases and J by 5 bases, with 13 bases between. The CDR3 is made up of 15 amino acids. Germline CDR1 and CDR2: MNHEY and SVGAGI. CDR3 in amino acids: CASSYSPQEGYGYTF. CDR3 nucleotides: TGTGCCAGCAGTTACTCCCCACAGGAGGGGTATGGCTACACCTTC.

This rearrangement joins TRBV7-2 to TRBJ1-6; no definite D call. This CDR3 has 14 amino acids. V was trimmed by 3 bases and J by 6 bases, leaving 9 bases between them. The germline V gene encodes CDR1 SGHTA and CDR2 FQGNSA. This CDR3 is CASSFQVSNSPLHF. CDR3 bases: TGTGCCAGCAGCTTTCAGGTCTCTAATTCACCCCTCCACTTT.

J is TRBJ2-5 and V is TRBV2; 8 nucleotides match TRBD2. With V trimmed by 7 bases and J by 4 bases, 14 bases remained unmatched. The CDR3 loop spans 16 amino acids. The germline V gene has CDR1 SNHLY and CDR2 FYNNEI. The CDR3 region has the DNA TGTGCCAGCATCGGACTAGCAGGGGTTTTGTTAGAGACCCAGTACTTC. This translates into CASIGLAGVLLETQYF.

The chain links TRBV5-4 to TRBJ1-1; 7 nucleotides line up with TRBD1. Germline CDR1 is SGHNT and CDR2 is YYREEE (reference sequence). There are 14 residues in the CDR3. The J segment lost 6 bases and the V segment lost 0 bases, leaving 5 bases of the junction unmatched. CDR3 in DNA: TGTGCCAGCAGCTTGGTAGGGGGCCCGTCTGAAGCTTTCTTT. Amino acids: CASSLVGGPSEAFF.

The chain combines TRBV24-1 with TRBJ1-2; no firm D call. The CDR3 is 13 amino acids. Germline V gene lookup returns CDR1 KGHDR and CDR2 SFDVKD. The ends were cut back, 5 bases at V and 3 bases at J, with 9 bases in the middle. DNA for the CDR3: TGTGCCACCAGTGTAAACGGGTACTATGGCTACACCTTC. It yields the protein CATSVNGYYGYTF.

The chain is built from TRBV6-5 and TRBJ2-7; TRBD2 might be the D (6 bases). The germline V gene has CDR1 MNHEY and CDR2 SVGAGI. The V end was cut by 8 bases, the J end by 5 bases, with 16 bases between. The CDR3 runs to 13 residues. The CDR3 DNA reads as TGTGCCAGCGGGTACAGGAGGGACGACGAGCAGTACTTC. Protein: CASGYRRDDEQYF.

The chain employs TRBV2 and TRBJ2-2; maybe TRBD1 (5 bases). Germline V gives CDR1 SNHLY, CDR2 FYNNEI. Trimming removed 5 bases from V and 0 bases from J, with 13 bases in between. The CDR3 is 16 residues long. This CDR3 is CASSPQGVSNTGELFF. The CDR3 DNA follows: TGTGCCAGCAGTCCCCAAGGGGTTTCGAACACCGGGGAGCTGTTTTTT. Full variable domain (remainder filled in from reference TRBV2 and TRBJ2-2): EPEVTQTPSHQVTQMGQEVILRCVPISNHLYFYWYRQILGQKVEFLVSFYNNEISEKSEIFDDQFSVERPDGSNFTLKIRSTKLEDSAMYFCASSPQGVSNTGELFFGEGSRLTVL.

The chain links TRBV19 to TRBJ2-1; 11 bases are shared with TRBD2. J was trimmed by 1 base and V by 7 bases; bases with no gene match: 12. Germline CDR1 is LNHDA and CDR2 is SQIVND (reference sequence). The CDR3 length is 18 residues. The CDR3 loop reads CASTRRGTSGPSYNEQFF. The DNA for the CDR3 is TGTGCCAGTACCAGGCGCGGGACTAGCGGACCTTCCTACAATGAGCAGTTCTTC.

The rearrangement joins TRBV7-8 to TRBJ1-2; no definite D call. The CDR3 has 12 amino acids. CDR1 and CDR2 from the germline V gene are SGHVS and FQNEAQ. V dropped 5 bases and J dropped 8 bases, with 12 bases sitting between them. The CDR3 DNA sequence: TGTGCCAGCAGCGCCCTGTTTCGGGGCTACACCTTC. This gives the protein CASSALFRGYTF.

V is TRBV18 and J is TRBJ2-2, with a weak D call TRBD1 (5 bases). The V and J ends lost 4 bases and 7 bases respectively, with 16 bases between them. Germline V gene lookup returns CDR1 KGHSH and CDR2 LQKENI. The CDR3 has 15 residues. The CDR3 DNA is TGTGCCAGCTCACGGCTCCAAGGGGCAGGCGGGGAGCTGTTTTTT. Protein sequence: CASSRLQGAGGELFF.

This chain joins TRBV12-5 and TRBJ2-2; tentative D call: TRBD2 (6 bases). V gave up 9 bases and J gave up 0 bases, with 11 bases separating them. This CDR3 contains 14 residues. Germline lookup yields CDR1 LGHNT and CDR2 FRNRAP. The CDR3 protein is CASPTGANTGELFF. CDR3 DNA sequence: TGTGCTAGCCCGACGGGGGCGAACACCGGGGAGCTGTTTTTT.

In this sample, this clone turned up once. The CDR3 region is CSARGDNEQFF. The CDR3 DNA sequence: TGCAGTGCTAGGGGCGACAATGAGCAGTTCTTC. V and J are TRBV20-1 and TRBJ2-1; D remains unclear. CDR1 is DFQATT and CDR2 is SNEGSKA in the germline V gene (reference sequence). This CDR3 spans 11 amino acids. V was shortened by 3 bases and J by 5 bases, with 5 bases between the two germline ends.

V is TRBV20-1 and J is TRBJ1-4, with D unresolved. This CDR3 spans 14 amino acids. The germline gives CDR1 DFQATT, CDR2 SNEGSKA (reference sequence). Trimming removed 3 bases from V and 6 bases from J, with 14 bases in between. CDR3: CSASLQVPHEKLFF. CDR3 nucleotides: TGCAGTGCTAGTCTTCAGGTACCTCATGAAAAACTGTTTTTT.

The gene calls are TRBV11-2 and TRBJ2-1; 9 bases are a match to TRBD1. The CDR3 totals 15 residues. Per the germline V gene, CDR1 is SGHAT and CDR2 is FQNNGV. With V trimmed by 1 base and J by 4 bases, 2 bases remained unmatched. The CDR3 bases are TGTGCCAGCAGCTTAGGGGGACAGGGTTACAATGAGCAGTTCTTC. Translated: CASSLGGQGYNEQFF.

V is TRBV29-1 and J is TRBJ2-5; TRBD2 agrees at 10 bases. Germline V gives CDR1 SQVTM, CDR2 ANQGSEA. This CDR3 comprises 15 residues. J lost 1 base, V lost 1 base, and 3 bases had no gene match. The CDR3 DNA sequence: TGCAGCGTTGAAGGCGGGACTAGCGCCCAAGAGACCCAGTACTTC. This codes for CSVEGGTSAQETQYF.

This sequence joins TRBV19 and TRBJ2-5; 8 bases are shared with TRBD1. Germline CDR1 LNHDA, CDR2 SQIVND (reference sequence). The CDR3 loop spans 15 amino acids. Trimming took 3 bases from V and 5 from J; bases not matched to a gene: 8. CDR3 loop: CASSMTQGAMETQYF. Written as DNA, the CDR3 is TGTGCCAGTAGTATGACGCAGGGGGCAATGGAGACCCAGTACTTC.

This clone was observed a few times. The chain joins TRBV27 to TRBJ1-5; 7 nucleotides line up with TRBD1. Germline lookup yields CDR1 MNHEY and CDR2 SMNVEV (reference sequence). The CDR3 covers 17 residues. J was trimmed by 6 bases and V by 4 bases; bases with no gene match: 15. CDR3 DNA: TGTGCCAGCAGTTCAGCCAGGGGGTTTGGTTCTCGTCAGCCCCAGCATTTT. It is translated as CASSSARGFGSRQPQHF.

The DNA for the CDR3 is TGTGCCAGCAGTTACTCTAGCGGGAGGGCAGATACGCAGTATTTT. As protein: CASSYSSGRADTQYF. The chain recombines TRBV6-5 with TRBJ2-3; 11 bases map to TRBD2. Trimming at V came to 0 bases and at J to 4 bases, leaving 0 bases not matched to a gene. Germline V gives CDR1 MNHEY, CDR2 SVGAGI. The CDR3 sequence is 15 residues long.

J is TRBJ1-1 and V is TRBV5-4, with unresolved D. The V end was cut by 1 base, the J end by 2 bases, with 12 bases between. Germline CDR1 and CDR2: SGHNT and YYREEE (reference sequence). The CDR3 is made up of 15 amino acids. The DNA for the CDR3 is TGTGCCAGCAGCTTGCGAACAGCCCCAAACACTGAAGCTTTCTTT. It translates to CASSLRTAPNTEAFF.

This chain joins TRBV6-5 and TRBJ1-1, with 9 positions matching TRBD1. The CDR3 consists of 13 residues. V shed 6 bases and J 6 bases; nucleotides not matched to a gene: 5. From germline, CDR1 is MNHEY and CDR2 SVGAGI. The chain's CDR3 is CASSLQGAPEAFF. In DNA, the CDR3 is TGTGCCAGCAGCCTACAGGGGGCCCCTGAAGCTTTCTTT.

The chain has TRBV7-2 and TRBJ1-2; possible D gene TRBD1, 5 bases. The CDR3 has 13 amino acids. Germline V CDR1 and CDR2: SGHTA, FQGNSA. V gave up 0 bases and J gave up 6 bases, with 8 bases separating them. CDR3 DNA: TGTGCCAGCAGCTTAGCCTCGGGGGATGGCTACACCTTC. Residues: CASSLASGDGYTF. Full variable domain (missing parts from reference TRBV7-2 and TRBJ1-2): GAGVSQSPSNKVTEKGKDVELRCDPISGHTALYWYRQSLGQGLEFLIYFQGNSAPDKSGLPSDRFSAERTGGSVSTLTIQRTQQEDSAVYLCASSLASGDGYTFGSGTRLTVV.

V is TRBV2 and J is TRBJ2-7; 10 nucleotides agree with TRBD1. CDR3 length equals 14 residues. Germline V gene lookup returns CDR1 SNHLY and CDR2 FYNNEI. The junction had 4 bases not matched to a gene; V was cut back by 5 bases and J by 3 bases. In DNA, the CDR3 is TGTGCCAGCAGTCAGGACAGGGGGTTCTACGAGCAGTACTTC. This encodes CASSQDRGFYEQYF.

The chain is built from TRBV9 and TRBJ1-1; D is unclear. CDR1 is SGDLS and CDR2 is YYNGEE in the germline V gene. Deletions cut 0 bases from V and 3 bases from J, with 6 bases between. The CDR3 covers 13 residues. This CDR3 reads CASSVDADTEAFF. DNA for the CDR3: TGTGCCAGCAGCGTAGACGCGGACACTGAAGCTTTCTTT.

The chain employs TRBV29-1 and TRBJ2-5, with D perhaps TRBD2 (7 bases). CDR1 and CDR2 from the germline V gene are SQVTM and ANQGSEA. The CDR3 has 13 residues. The ends were cut back, 6 bases at V and 1 base at J, with 12 bases in the middle. CDR3 sequence: CSVGGGRQETQYF. In nucleotides, the CDR3 is TGCAGCGTGGGCGGGGGCCGCCAAGAGACCCAGTACTTC.